Below, 15 T cell receptor beta chains from the same sample are listed, as sequenced in a study of radiotherapy plus CTLA-4 blockade in lung cancer. Sequencing used immunoSEQ multiplex PCR; TCRdb keeps in-frame clones, though not all of them. The sample consists of about 94,000 clones, about four fifths of them appearing once. The source material was peripheral blood, sampled from a patient treated with radiotherapy plus ipilimumab. Every receptor here comes from a human donor with non-small cell lung cancer that progressed on radiotherapy plus ipilimumab.

This chain uses TRBV15 with TRBJ2-5; a possible D gene is TRBD1 (7 bases). The ends were cut back, 0 bases at V and 3 bases at J, with 17 bases in the middle. The length of the CDR3 is 17 residues. Germline V gene sequence: CDR1 LNHNV, CDR2 YYDKDF (reference sequence). Written as DNA, the CDR3 is TGTGCCACCAGCAGAGATGGGCCAGGGGGAGGTAAAGAGACCCAGTACTTC. This codes for CATSRDGPGGGKETQYF.

The V call is TRBV5-8, the J call TRBJ2-1; 13 nucleotides match TRBD2. Trimming at V came to 5 bases and at J to 15 bases, leaving 8 bases not matched to a gene. The CDR3 has 13 residues. From germline, CDR1 is SGHTS and CDR2 YDEGEE. The CDR3 coding sequence is TGTGCCAGCAGACCGGGACTAGCGGGATCATGGTTCTTC. Its protein is CASRPGLAGSWFF.

CDR3 in amino acids: CASSWGADGAKAKNIQYF. The CDR3 DNA sequence: TGCGCCAGCAGCTGGGGGGCGGACGGCGCAAAGGCCAAAAACATTCAGTACTTC. The V call is TRBV5-1, the J call TRBJ2-4; D possibly uses TRBD1 or TRBD2 (6 bases each). The CDR3 length is 18 residues. Germline V gene sequence: CDR1 SGHRS, CDR2 YFSETQ. V gave up 3 bases and J gave up 1 base, with 20 bases separating them.

The chain combines TRBV19 with TRBJ2-7, with 7 bases aligning to TRBD1. The CDR3 sequence is 14 residues long. The V segment lost 6 bases and the J segment 0 bases; nucleotides outside the gene matches: 5. From germline, CDR1 is LNHDA and CDR2 SQIVND (reference sequence). The CDR3 DNA sequence: TGTGCCAGTAGCTCGACAGGGAACTCCTACGAGCAGTACTTC. It specifies CASSSTGNSYEQYF.

This chain links TRBV23-1 with TRBJ2-5, with D maybe TRBD1 (6 bases). The J call may be mistaken, given a closer DNA end match to TRBJ2-7. TRBV23-1 is an open reading frame, and its role is uncertain. The CDR3 runs 16 residues. CDR3 sequence (DNA): TGCGCCAGCAGCTCCATGCGGACAGAGGGTCTTTGCGAGCAGTACTTC. Translation: CASSSMRTEGLCEQYF.

The chain combines TRBV27 with TRBJ2-3; D is unresolved. The CDR3 runs 15 residues. Per the germline V gene, CDR1 is MNHEY and CDR2 is SMNVEV (reference sequence). V was cut by 5 bases and J by 4 bases, with 16 bases left in between. Written as DNA, the CDR3 is TGTGCCAGCAGTCTCTATAGCAGCATCCCAGATACGCAGTATTTT. Residues: CASSLYSSIPDTQYF.

The CDR3 DNA reads TGTGCCAGCAGCTCATTACAGGGTAGCAATGAGCAGTTCTTC. This translates into CASSSLQGSNEQFF. The chain uses TRBV7-9 and TRBJ2-1; tentatively, D is TRBD1 (6 bases). The germline V gene has CDR1 SEHNR and CDR2 FQNEAQ (reference sequence). Deletions cut 4 bases from V and 6 bases from J, with 13 bases between. The CDR3 is made up of 14 amino acids.

This rearrangement joins TRBV5-1 to TRBJ2-2, with a weak D call TRBD1 (5 bases). The V gene's germline CDR1 is SGHRS and CDR2 YFSETQ. This CDR3 has 13 amino acids. V lost 0 bases, J lost 5 bases, and 5 bases lay in between. The CDR3 here is CASSLAGTGELFF. The CDR3 bases are TGCGCCAGCAGCTTGGCAGGGACCGGGGAGCTGTTTTTT.

The chain links TRBV6-5 to TRBJ2-7; D is unclear. The germline V gene encodes CDR1 MNHEY and CDR2 SVGAGI. Trimming removed 6 bases at V and 4 bases at J, with 10 bases between. There are 12 residues in the CDR3. The CDR3 bases are TGTGCCAGCAGCTTGGACGGATACGAGCAGTACTTC. This encodes CASSLDGYEQYF.

The chain carries TRBV21-1 and TRBJ1-5; the table's D gene call, TRBD1, was not cross checked with the DNA. TRBV21-1 is flagged as a pseudogene. This CDR3 has 14 residues. Written as DNA, the CDR3 is TGTGCCAGCGCCTTCGGGACACTAAATCAGCCCCAGCATTTT. Amino acid sequence: CASAFGTLNQPQHF.

V gene TRBV28 combines with J gene TRBJ2-7, with 11 bases fitting TRBD2. V was pared by 5 bases and J by 6 bases, with 9 bases of the junction left unmatched. Germline V lookup: CDR1 MDHEN, CDR2 SYDVKM. This CDR3 region has 15 residues. The CDR3 bases are TGTGCCAGCAGTGCCCCACTAGCGGGAGCTTTCGAGCAGTACTTC. Protein: CASSAPLAGAFEQYF.

This chain connects TRBV29-1 to TRBJ2-2, with TRBD1 identical over 10 bases. J gave up 4 bases and V 4 bases, and 6 bases lay outside the gene matches. The CDR3 runs 15 residues. Germline V gives CDR1 SQVTM, CDR2 ANQGSEA. CDR3 DNA: TGCAGCGTTGGACGGGACAGGGGCTTCACCGGGGAGCTGTTTTTT. Its translation: CSVGRDRGFTGELFF.

The chain recombines TRBV10-2 with TRBJ2-3; no clear D gene. Germline V gives CDR1 WSHSY, CDR2 SAAADI. V shed 3 bases and J shed 6 bases, with 10 bases lying between them. The CDR3 runs to 13 residues. CDR3 amino acids: CASSDGEGDTQYF. In DNA, the CDR3 is TGCGCCAGCAGTGATGGGGAAGGGGATACGCAGTATTTT.

The chain employs TRBV6-1 and TRBJ1-4; unclear D gene. Germline V CDR1 and CDR2: MNHNS, SASEGT. The CDR3 is 13 residues long. V was shortened by 0 bases and J by 9 bases, with 8 bases between the two germline ends. In DNA, the CDR3 is TGTGCCAGCAGTGAAGCGTTGGGGAAAAAACTGTTTTTT. Its translation: CASSEALGKKLFF.

CDR3 nucleotides: TGTGCCATCAGTGAAAAGGGAGGACACGCGAACACCGGGGAGCTGTTTTTT. This gives the protein CAISEKGGHANTGELFF. The V and J genes are TRBV10-3 and TRBJ2-2; TRBD2 is a possible D gene (6 bases). Germline V lookup: CDR1 ENHRY, CDR2 SYGVKD. The germline V and J ends were trimmed by 3 bases and 0 bases, with 14 bases remaining between them. The CDR3 consists of 17 residues.